Detailed here is one T cell receptor (beta chain). Antigen specificity is unknown. The data derive from a study of T cell responses to AZD1222 COVID-19 vaccine. Only in-frame clones appear in the TCRdb table, and some are missing; sequencing was by immunoSEQ multiplex PCR. This table holds more than 95,000 clones, roughly 90% found once. The CDR3 extends over 16 amino acids. With V trimmed by 0 bases and J by 5 bases, 5 bases remained unmatched. Germline V lookup: CDR1 MNHEY, CDR2 SVGEGT. General study results and limits: With two AZD1222 doses given, Spike-specific TCR breadth and depth both rose. Of spike-specific TCRs, nearly half reportedly target regions left unmutated in variants. At baseline, seropositivity was found in only five or six AZD1222 recipients.

This specimen consisted of peripheral blood, obtained on day 0 of AZD1222 vaccination. The receptor was derived from an adult in good health. This chain connects TRBV6-2 or TRBV6-3 to TRBJ2-7; the match to TRBD2 covers 12 bases. The CDR3 coding sequence is TGTGCCAGCAGTTACTCCCGGACTAGCGGGACCCACGAGCAGTACTTC. Amino acids: CASSYSRTSGTHEQYF.